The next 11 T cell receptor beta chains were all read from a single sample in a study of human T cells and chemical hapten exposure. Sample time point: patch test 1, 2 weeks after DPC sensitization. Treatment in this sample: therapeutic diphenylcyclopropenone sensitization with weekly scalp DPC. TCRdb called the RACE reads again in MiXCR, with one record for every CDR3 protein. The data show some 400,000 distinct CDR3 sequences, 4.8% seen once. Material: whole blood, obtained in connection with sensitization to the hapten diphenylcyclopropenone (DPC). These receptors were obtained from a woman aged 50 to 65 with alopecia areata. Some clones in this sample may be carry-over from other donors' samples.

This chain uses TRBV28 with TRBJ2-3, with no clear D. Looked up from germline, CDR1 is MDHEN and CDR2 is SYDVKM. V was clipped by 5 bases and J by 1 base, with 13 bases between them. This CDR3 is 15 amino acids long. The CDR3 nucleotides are TGTGCCAGCAGTGATTCATCCTCTGGCACAGATACGCAGTATTTT. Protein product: CASSDSSSGTDTQYF.

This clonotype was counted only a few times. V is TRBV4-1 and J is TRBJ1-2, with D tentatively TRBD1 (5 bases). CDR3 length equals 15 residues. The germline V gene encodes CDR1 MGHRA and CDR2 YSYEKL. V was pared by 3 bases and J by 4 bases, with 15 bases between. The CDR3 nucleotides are TGCGCCAGCAGCCATCCACCCAGGGCCCTCTATGGCTACACCTTC. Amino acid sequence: CASSHPPRALYGYTF.

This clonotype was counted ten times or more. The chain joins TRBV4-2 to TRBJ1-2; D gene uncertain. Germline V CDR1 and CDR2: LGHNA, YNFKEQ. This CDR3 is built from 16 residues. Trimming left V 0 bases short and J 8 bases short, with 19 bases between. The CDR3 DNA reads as TGTGCCAGCAGCCAAGATTTCCGCACGCTAGCGCAAGGCTACACCTTC. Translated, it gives CASSQDFRTLAQGYTF.

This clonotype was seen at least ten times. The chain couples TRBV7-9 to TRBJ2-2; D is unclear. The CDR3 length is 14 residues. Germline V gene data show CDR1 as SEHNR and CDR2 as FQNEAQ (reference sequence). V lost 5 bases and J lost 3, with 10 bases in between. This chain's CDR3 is CASSPYTYTGELFF. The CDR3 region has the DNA TGTGCCAGCAGCCCTTACACTTACACCGGGGAGCTGTTTTTT.

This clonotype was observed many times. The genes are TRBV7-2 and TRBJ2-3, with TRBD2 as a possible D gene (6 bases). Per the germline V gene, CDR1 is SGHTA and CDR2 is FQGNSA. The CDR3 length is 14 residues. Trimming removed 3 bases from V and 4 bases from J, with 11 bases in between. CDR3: CASSFTGVPDTQYF. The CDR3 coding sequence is TGTGCCAGCAGCTTTACGGGGGTCCCAGATACGCAGTATTTT.

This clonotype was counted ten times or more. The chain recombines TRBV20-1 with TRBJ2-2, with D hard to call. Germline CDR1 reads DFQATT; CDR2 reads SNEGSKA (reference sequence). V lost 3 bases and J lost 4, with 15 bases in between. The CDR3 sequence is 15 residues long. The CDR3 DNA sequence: TGCAGTGCTAGGTCGTTGGTGCGTCCCACCGGGGAGCTGTTTTTT. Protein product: CSARSLVRPTGELFF.

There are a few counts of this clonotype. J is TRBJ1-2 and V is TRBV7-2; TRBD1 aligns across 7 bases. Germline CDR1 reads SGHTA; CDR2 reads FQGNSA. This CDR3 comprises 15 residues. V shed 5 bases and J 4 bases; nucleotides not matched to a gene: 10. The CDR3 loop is CASSAGTAKFYGYTF. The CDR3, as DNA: TGTGCCAGCAGCGCTGGGACAGCCAAGTTCTATGGCTACACCTTC.

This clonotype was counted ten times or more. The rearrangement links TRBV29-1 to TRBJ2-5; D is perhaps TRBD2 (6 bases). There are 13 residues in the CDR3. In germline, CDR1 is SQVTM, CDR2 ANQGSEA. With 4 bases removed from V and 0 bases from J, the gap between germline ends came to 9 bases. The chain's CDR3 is CSVAWTNQETQYF. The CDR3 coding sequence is TGCAGCGTTGCCTGGACTAACCAAGAGACCCAGTACTTC.

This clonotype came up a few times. CDR3 coding DNA: TGTGCCAGCAGCCCCGGGAGTTCCGATTACGAGCAGTACTTC. It is translated as CASSPGSSDYEQYF. The chain is built from TRBV5-5 and TRBJ2-7; a weak D match, TRBD2 (6 bases). Germline values: CDR1 SGHKS, CDR2 YYEKEE (reference sequence). This CDR3 has 14 residues. V gave up 4 bases and J gave up 4 bases, with 15 bases separating them.

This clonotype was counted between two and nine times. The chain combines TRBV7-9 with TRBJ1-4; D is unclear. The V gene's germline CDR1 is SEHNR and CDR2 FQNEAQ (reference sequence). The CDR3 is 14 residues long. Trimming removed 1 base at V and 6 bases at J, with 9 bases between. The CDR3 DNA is TGTGCCAGCAGCTTAGGCGGAGCGGATGAAAAACTGTTTTTT. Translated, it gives CASSLGGADEKLFF.

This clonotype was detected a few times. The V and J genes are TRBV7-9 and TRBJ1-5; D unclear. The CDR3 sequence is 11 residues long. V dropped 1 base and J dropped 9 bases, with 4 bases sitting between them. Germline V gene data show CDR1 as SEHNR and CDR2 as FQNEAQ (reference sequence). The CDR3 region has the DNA TGTGCCAGCAGCTTAGAAGGGCCCCAGCATTTT. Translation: CASSLEGPQHF.